The 13 T cell receptor beta chains in this list originate from one sample, sequenced in a study of blood T cell repertoires in COVID-19. Sequenced by immunoSEQ multiplex PCR; TCRdb stores in-frame clones only, minus some. The sample includes under 300,000 clones, roughly 80% of them seen just once. The specimen sequenced was peripheral blood. The receptors were sampled from a woman older than 75 with active or convalescent COVID-19.

CDR3 DNA: TGTGCCACCAGTGTTGGGGCGGAGCATACGCAGTATTTT. It specifies CATSVGAEHTQYF. The rearrangement joins TRBV24-1 to TRBJ2-3; D is possibly TRBD1 (5 bases). CDR1 KGHDR and CDR2 SFDVKD come from the germline V gene. Trimming took 5 bases from V and 7 from J, leaving 12 bases between them. The CDR3 contains 13 residues.

The chain has TRBV19 and TRBJ2-1; 7 bases align to TRBD1. V gave up 4 bases and J gave up 6 bases; unmatched junction bases: 15. The CDR3 extends over 17 amino acids. From germline, CDR1 is LNHDA and CDR2 SQIVND (reference sequence). CDR3 in DNA: TGTGCCAGTAGTACCCCCCTCAGGGGGAAGTTAGGCAATGAGCAGTTCTTC. Protein sequence: CASSTPLRGKLGNEQFF.

The chain employs TRBV12-3 or TRBV12-4 and TRBJ1-1, with D possibly TRBD1 on 5 matching bases. V dropped 3 bases and J dropped 5 bases, with 10 bases sitting between them. This CDR3 region has 13 residues. The CDR3 reads CASSFRVLTEAFF. The CDR3 DNA reads TGTGCCAGCAGTTTCAGGGTGCTTACTGAAGCTTTCTTT.

The chain uses TRBV18 and TRBJ1-5; D ambiguous. V was cut by 3 bases and J by 5 bases, with 8 bases left in between. CDR1 and CDR2 (germline): KGHSH, LQKENI. CDR3 length equals 13 residues. The CDR3 region is CASSPASDQPQHF. The CDR3 DNA is TGTGCCAGCTCACCGGCCAGCGATCAGCCCCAGCATTTT.

The V call is TRBV9, the J call TRBJ2-3, with D hard to call. The germline gives CDR1 SGDLS, CDR2 YYNGEE. This CDR3 spans 14 amino acids. V was shortened by 0 bases and J by 4 bases, with 9 bases between the two germline ends. The CDR3 spells CASSVAVVADTQYF. In nucleotides, the CDR3 is TGTGCCAGCAGCGTAGCTGTAGTAGCAGATACGCAGTATTTT.

This clone was seen repeatedly, ten times or more. The chain couples TRBV7-2 to TRBJ1-5, with D possibly being TRBD1 (6 bases). Germline V gene lookup returns CDR1 SGHTA and CDR2 FQGNSA. The V gene lost 5 bases and the J gene lost 6 bases, with 11 bases spanning the gap. The CDR3 length is 13 residues. CDR3 sequence reads: CASSNQQGQPQHF. The CDR3 DNA reads TGTGCCAGCAGCAACCAACAGGGTCAGCCCCAGCATTTT. Filled out from reference TRBV7-2 and TRBJ1-5, the complete variable domain reads GAGVSQSPSNKVTEKGKDVELRCDPISGHTALYWYRQSLGQGLEFLIYFQGNSAPDKSGLPSDRFSAERTGGSVSTLTIQRTQQEDSAVYLCASSNQQGQPQHFGDGTRLSIL.

The chain joins TRBV5-6 to TRBJ1-4; 7 positions agree with TRBD1. Germline CDR1 and CDR2: SGHDT and YYEEEE. CDR3 length: 13 amino acids. Trimming cost V 2 bases and J 7 bases; bases outside gene matches: 2. The CDR3 bases are TGTGCCAGCAGCTTATGGACAGGTGAAAAACTGTTTTTT. Its protein product is CASSLWTGEKLFF.

This clone is a singleton in its sample. The rearrangement uses TRBV28 and TRBJ1-3; D might be TRBD1 (5 bases). CDR3 length: 17 residues. Trimming shortened V by 3 bases and J by 4 bases, and 19 bases separated the two germline ends. Germline V gives CDR1 MDHEN, CDR2 SYDVKM. The CDR3 DNA sequence: TGTGCCAGCAGTTTTAAACCAGGGTTAAGTTCCGGAAACACCATATATTTT. Protein: CASSFKPGLSSGNTIYF. The variable domain in full, with the rest retrieved from reference TRBV28 and TRBJ1-3, is DVKVTQSSRYLVKRTGEKVFLECVQDMDHENMFWYRQDPGLGLRLIYFSYDVKMKEKGDIPEGYSVSREKKERFSLILESASTNQTSMYLCASSFKPGLSSGNTIYFGEGSWLTVV.

This chain uses TRBV27 with TRBJ2-2, with 10 bases fitting TRBD2. The CDR3 contains 21 residues. Germline loops: CDR1 MNHEY, CDR2 SMNVEV (reference sequence). Trimming removed 7 bases from V and 0 bases from J; junction bases left unmatched: 20. This CDR3 reads CASTALGGASGSVPNTGELFF. The DNA of the CDR3 is TGTGCCAGCACCGCGTTAGGGGGGGCTAGCGGGAGCGTCCCGAACACCGGGGAGCTGTTTTTT.

This clone has only a few counts. The rearrangement joins TRBV13 to TRBJ2-7; a weak D match, TRBD2 (6 bases). Germline assignment: CDR1 PRHDT and CDR2 FYEKMQ (reference sequence). Trimming pared 5 bases from V and 0 bases from J, leaving 14 bases between. The length of the CDR3 is 15 residues. DNA for the CDR3: TGTGCCAGCAGCCCAACTAGCCCAGGCTCCTACGAGCAGTACTTC. Amino acids: CASSPTSPGSYEQYF.

The chain couples TRBV28 to TRBJ2-7; 13 positions match TRBD2. CDR1 and CDR2 from the germline V gene are MDHEN and SYDVKM. The CDR3 loop spans 17 amino acids. After removal of 8 bases from V and 0 bases from J, the junction contained 10 bases not matched to a gene. The CDR3 nucleotides are TGTGCCAGCCAAACTAGCGGGAGGGCAGAGAGCTCCTACGAGCAGTACTTC. Translating it yields CASQTSGRAESSYEQYF.

V usage is TRBV10-1 and J usage is TRBJ2-1, with D perhaps TRBD1 (5 bases). V lost 10 bases to trimming and J lost 1 base, with 11 bases between them. This CDR3 region has 13 residues. Germline loops: CDR1 WNHNN, CDR2 SYGVQD (reference sequence). The CDR3 spells CATSQGSYNEQFF. Here the CDR3 DNA reads TGCGCCACCAGCCAGGGATCCTACAATGAGCAGTTCTTC.

The V and J genes are TRBV19 and TRBJ2-7, with D tentatively TRBD1 (6 bases). With 9 bases removed from V and 2 bases from J, the gap between germline ends came to 20 bases. CDR3 size: 15 residues. From germline, CDR1 is LNHDA and CDR2 SQIVND (reference sequence). CDR3 sequence reads: CASSYSDRLTYEQYF. CDR3 DNA sequence: TGTGCCAGCAGCTACTCGGACAGATTAACCTACGAGCAGTACTTC. The entire variable domain, with the rest obtained from reference TRBV19 and TRBJ2-7, is as follows: DGGITQSPKYLFRKEGQNVTLSCEQNLNHDAMYWYRQDPGQGLRLIYYSQIVNDFQKGDIAEGYSVSREKKESFPLTVTSAQKNPTAFYLCASSYSDRLTYEQYFGPGTRLTVT.